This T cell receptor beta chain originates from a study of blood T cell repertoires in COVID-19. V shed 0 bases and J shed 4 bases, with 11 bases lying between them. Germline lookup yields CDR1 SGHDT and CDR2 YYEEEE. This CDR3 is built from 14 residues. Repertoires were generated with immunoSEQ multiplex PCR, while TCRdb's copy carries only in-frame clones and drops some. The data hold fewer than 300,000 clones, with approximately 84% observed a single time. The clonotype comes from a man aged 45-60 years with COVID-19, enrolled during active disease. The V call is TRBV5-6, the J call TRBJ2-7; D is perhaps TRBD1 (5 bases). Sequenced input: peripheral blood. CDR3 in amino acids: CASSLETVVYEQYF. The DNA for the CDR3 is TGTGCCAGCAGCTTGGAGACAGTAGTATACGAGCAGTACTTC.